The clone carrying this T cell receptor (beta chain) turned up a few times. Other DNA sequences within the sample encode an identical CDR3. Assay used: immunoSEQ multiplex PCR; TCRdb lists only in-frame clones, some missing. The table records some 2.1 million clones, 90% to 95% of them present only once. Germline V gene lookup returns CDR1 MNHEY and CDR2 SMNVEV (reference sequence). Germline trimming cut 8 bases from V and 2 bases from J; bases unmatched to any gene: 7. The CDR3 extends over 14 amino acids. The sample belongs to a study of shared clonotypes between healthy human individuals. At the level of the study: A donor's plate count was three for CD4 naive and three for CD4 memory; CD8 naive had two and CD8 memory one.

As defined, naive CD8 cells were CD45RO-negative and positively selected for CCR7, with terminally differentiated effector memory CD45RA+ cells excluded. Everyone who donated was a Caucasian adult who lived in Nashville, Tennessee. The material sequenced was naive CD8+ T cells from PBMCs. The TCR was taken from a man aged 18 to 29 in good health. Some clones in this sample may be carry-over from other donors' samples. The gene calls are TRBV27 and TRBJ2-7, with 9 bases identical to TRBD1. The CDR3 protein is CASSPGTGPYEQYF. In nucleotides, the CDR3 is TGTGCCAGCTCCCCCGGGACAGGGCCCTACGAGCAGTACTTC.